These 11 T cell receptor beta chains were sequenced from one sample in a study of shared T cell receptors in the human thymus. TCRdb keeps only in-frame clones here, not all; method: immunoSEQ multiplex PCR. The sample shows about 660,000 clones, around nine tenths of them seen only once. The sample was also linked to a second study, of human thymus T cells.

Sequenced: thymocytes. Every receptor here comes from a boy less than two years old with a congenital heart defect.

The CDR3 nucleotides read TGCAGCGTTGAAATAGTTCAGGGTCTAAACCCCATTACCTTATCGAACACTGAAGCTTTCTTT. Amino acids: CSVEIVQGLNPITLSNTEAFF. The chain uses TRBV29-1 and TRBJ1-1, with TRBD1 as a possible D gene (5 bases). With 2 bases removed from V and 1 base from J, the gap between germline ends came to 32 bases. The CDR3 totals 21 residues. Germline values: CDR1 SQVTM, CDR2 ANQGSEA.

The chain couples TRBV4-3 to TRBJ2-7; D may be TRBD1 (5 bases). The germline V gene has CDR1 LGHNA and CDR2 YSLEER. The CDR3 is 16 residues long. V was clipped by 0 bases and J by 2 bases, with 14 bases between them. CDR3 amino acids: CASSQDIRTTTYEQYF. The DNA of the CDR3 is TGCGCCAGCAGCCAAGATATTAGGACAACCACCTACGAGCAGTACTTC.

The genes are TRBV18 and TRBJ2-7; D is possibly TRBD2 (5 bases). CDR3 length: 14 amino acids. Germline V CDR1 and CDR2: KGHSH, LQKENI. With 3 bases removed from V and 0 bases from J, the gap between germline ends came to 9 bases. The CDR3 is CASSPEESSYEQYF. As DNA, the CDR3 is TGTGCCAGCTCACCGGAGGAAAGCTCCTACGAGCAGTACTTC. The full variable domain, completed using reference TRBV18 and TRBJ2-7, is NAGVMQNPRHLVRRRGQEARLRCSPMKGHSHVYWYRQLPEEGLKFMVYLQKENIIDESGMPKERFSAEFPKEGPSILRIQQVVRGDSAAYFCASSPEESSYEQYFGPGTRLTVT.

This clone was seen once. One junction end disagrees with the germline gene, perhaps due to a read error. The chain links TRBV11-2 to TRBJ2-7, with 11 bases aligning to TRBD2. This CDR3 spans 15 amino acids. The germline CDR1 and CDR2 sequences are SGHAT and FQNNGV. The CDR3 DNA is TGTGCCAGCAACTTAGCGGGAGGGCCGAACCACGAGCAGTACTTC. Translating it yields CASNLAGGPNHEQYF.

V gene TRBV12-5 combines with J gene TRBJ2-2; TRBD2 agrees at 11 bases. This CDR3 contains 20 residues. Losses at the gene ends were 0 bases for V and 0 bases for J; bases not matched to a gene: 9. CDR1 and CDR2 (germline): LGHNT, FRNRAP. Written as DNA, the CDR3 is TGTGCTAGTGGTTTGGTAGATCGGGGACTAGCGGTCTCGAACACCGGGGAGCTGTTTTTT. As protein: CASGLVDRGLAVSNTGELFF.

CDR3 bases: TGCAGCGTTGGACTAGCGGAGGACCCCTACAATGAGCAGTTCTTC. It translates to CSVGLAEDPYNEQFF. The chain employs TRBV29-1 and TRBJ2-1, with 9 bases that match TRBD2. CDR3 size: 15 residues. From germline, CDR1 is SQVTM and CDR2 ANQGSEA. Losses at the gene ends were 4 bases for V and 2 bases for J; bases not matched to a gene: 6.

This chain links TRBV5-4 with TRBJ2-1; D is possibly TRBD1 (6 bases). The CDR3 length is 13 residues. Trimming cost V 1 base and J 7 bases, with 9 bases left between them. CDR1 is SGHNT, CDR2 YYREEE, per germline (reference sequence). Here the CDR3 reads CASSLHRENEQFF. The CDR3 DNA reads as TGTGCCAGCAGCTTGCACAGGGAGAATGAGCAGTTCTTC.

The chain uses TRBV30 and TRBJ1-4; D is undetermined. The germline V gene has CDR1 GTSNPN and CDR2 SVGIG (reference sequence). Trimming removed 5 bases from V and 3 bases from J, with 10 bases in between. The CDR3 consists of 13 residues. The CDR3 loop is CAWGRQANEKLFF. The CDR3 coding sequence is TGTGCCTGGGGTCGGCAGGCTAATGAAAAACTGTTTTTT.

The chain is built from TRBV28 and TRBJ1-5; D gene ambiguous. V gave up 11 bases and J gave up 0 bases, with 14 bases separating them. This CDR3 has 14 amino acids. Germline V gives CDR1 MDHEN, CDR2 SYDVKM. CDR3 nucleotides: TGTGCCGTCAAATACCTATCTAGCAATCAGCCCCAGCATTTT. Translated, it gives CAVKYLSSNQPQHF. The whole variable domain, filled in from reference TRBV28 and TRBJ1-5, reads DVKVTQSSRYLVKRTGEKVFLECVQDMDHENMFWYRQDPGLGLRLIYFSYDVKMKEKGDIPEGYSVSREKKERFSLILESASTNQTSMYLCAVKYLSSNQPQHFGDGTRLSIL.

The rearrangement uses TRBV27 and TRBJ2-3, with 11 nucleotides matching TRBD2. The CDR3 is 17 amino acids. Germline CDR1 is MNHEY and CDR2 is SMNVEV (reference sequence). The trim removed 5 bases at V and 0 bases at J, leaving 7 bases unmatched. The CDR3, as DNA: TGTGCCAGCAGTGACCCGACTAGCGGGGAAAGCACAGATACGCAGTATTTT. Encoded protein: CASSDPTSGESTDTQYF.

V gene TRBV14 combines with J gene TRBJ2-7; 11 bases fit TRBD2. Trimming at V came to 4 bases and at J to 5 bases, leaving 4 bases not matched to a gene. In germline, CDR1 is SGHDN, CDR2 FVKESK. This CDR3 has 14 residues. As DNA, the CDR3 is TGTGCCAGCAGCCTGACTAGCGGGAACCACGAGCAGTACTTC. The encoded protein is CASSLTSGNHEQYF.